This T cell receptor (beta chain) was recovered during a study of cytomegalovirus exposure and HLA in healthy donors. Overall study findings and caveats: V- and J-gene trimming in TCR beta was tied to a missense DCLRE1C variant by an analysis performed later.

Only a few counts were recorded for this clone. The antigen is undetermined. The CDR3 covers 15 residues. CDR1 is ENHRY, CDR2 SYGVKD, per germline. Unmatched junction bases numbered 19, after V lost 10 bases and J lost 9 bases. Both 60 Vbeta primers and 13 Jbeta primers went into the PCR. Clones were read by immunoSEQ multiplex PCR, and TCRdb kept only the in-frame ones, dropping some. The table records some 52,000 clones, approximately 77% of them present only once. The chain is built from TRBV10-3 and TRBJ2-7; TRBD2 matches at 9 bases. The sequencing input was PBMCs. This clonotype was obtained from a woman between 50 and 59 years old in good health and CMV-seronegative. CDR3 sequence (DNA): TGTGCCAGTCCCCCGGGGGGTAGCGGGAGCCTTCGGCAGTACTTC. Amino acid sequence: CASPPGGSGSLRQYF.